Below are 25 T cell receptor beta chains sequenced from a single sample in a study of graft-versus-host responses after intestinal transplantation. Antigen specificity for these receptors is unknown. Libraries were prepared by immunoSEQ multiplex PCR; TCRdb keeps only in-frame clonotypes and omits some of them. The sample comprises tens of thousands of clones, 75% to 95% of which are singletons, and under 0.55% rests with the top ten. Sequencing was performed on unstimulated CD8+ T cells sorted from spleen or lymph node cells, taken before intestinal transplant. The receptors here all came from a human donor who received an intestinal transplant.

V gene TRBV9 combines with J gene TRBJ1-2; D is undetermined. CDR1 and CDR2 (germline): SGDLS, YYNGEE. This CDR3 is 15 amino acids long. With 3 bases removed from V and 0 bases from J, the gap between germline ends came to 12 bases. CDR3 loop: CASSAVTPSNYGYTF. The CDR3 DNA is TGTGCCAGCAGCGCCGTTACTCCTTCTAACTATGGCTACACCTTC.

The chain recombines TRBV4-1 with TRBJ2-7, with D hard to call. Trimming pared 0 bases from V and 5 bases from J, leaving 8 bases between. Germline loops: CDR1 MGHRA, CDR2 YSYEKL. This CDR3 spans 13 amino acids. The CDR3 DNA sequence: TGCGCCAGCAGCCAAGAGAGGAGCAACGAGCAGTACTTC. This sequence encodes CASSQERSNEQYF.

The chain has TRBV5-6 and TRBJ2-7; 9 bases are a match to TRBD1. The germline CDR1 and CDR2 sequences are SGHDT and YYEEEE. CDR3 length equals 15 residues. V gave up 0 bases and J gave up 3 bases; unmatched junction bases: 4. The CDR3 protein is CASSLGDRAFYEQYF. The CDR3 DNA is TGTGCCAGCAGCTTGGGGGACAGGGCCTTCTACGAGCAGTACTTC.

This chain connects TRBV6-4 to TRBJ2-2; D perhaps matches TRBD2 (6 bases). Germline CDR1 reads MRHNA; CDR2 reads SNTAGT. The CDR3 consists of 14 residues. V shed 8 bases and J shed 5 bases, with 15 bases lying between them. CDR3 protein: CASGARAGTGELFF. The DNA for the CDR3 is TGTGCCAGCGGGGCGCGCGCGGGAACCGGGGAGCTGTTTTTT.

This clone was detected only once. V usage is TRBV14 and J usage is TRBJ2-7; D is perhaps TRBD2 (5 bases). Trimming took 6 bases from V and 6 from J, leaving 15 bases between them. The CDR3 loop spans 13 amino acids. Germline CDR1 reads SGHDN; CDR2 reads FVKESK. The CDR3: CASSRTRGFEQYF. The CDR3 bases are TGTGCCAGCAGTCGGACTCGAGGGTTCGAGCAGTACTTC. Filled out from reference TRBV14 and TRBJ2-7, the complete variable domain reads EAGVTQFPSHSVIEKGQTVTLRCDPISGHDNLYWYRRVMGKEIKFLLHFVKESKQDESGMPNNRFLAERTGGTYSTLKVQPAELEDSGVYFCASSRTRGFEQYFGPGTRLTVT.

This chain links TRBV7-9 with TRBJ1-2; perhaps TRBD1 as D (5 bases). Deletions cut 0 bases from V and 8 bases from J, with 25 bases between. Germline lookup yields CDR1 SEHNR and CDR2 FQNEAQ (reference sequence). The CDR3 spans 18 residues. In DNA, the CDR3 is TGTGCCAGCAGCTTAGCCCCCCCCAGGGTCTTCCCGGTGGGGGGCTACACCTTC. It codes for CASSLAPPRVFPVGGYTF.

The rearrangement joins TRBV5-1 to TRBJ2-2; the match to TRBD1 covers 8 bases. The CDR3 loop spans 14 amino acids. After removal of 5 bases from V and 5 bases from J, the junction contained 5 bases not matched to a gene. The V gene's germline CDR1 is SGHRS and CDR2 YFSETQ. This chain's CDR3 is CASSYRQGTGELFF. The CDR3 DNA is TGCGCCAGCAGTTATCGACAGGGGACCGGGGAGCTGTTTTTT. The full variable domain, its missing parts supplied by reference TRBV5-1 and TRBJ2-2, is KAGVTQTPRYLIKTRGQQVTLSCSPISGHRSVSWYQQTPGQGLQFLFEYFSETQRNKGNFPGRFSGRQFSNSRSEMNVSTLELGDSALYLCASSYRQGTGELFFGEGSRLTVL.

The chain has TRBV9 and TRBJ2-7, with 7 bases aligning to TRBD2. Germline V CDR1 and CDR2: SGDLS, YYNGEE. This CDR3 contains 16 residues. Trimming at V came to 3 bases and at J to 3 bases, leaving 12 bases not matched to a gene. This CDR3 reads CASSGRDGGSRYEQYF. DNA for the CDR3: TGTGCCAGCAGCGGAAGGGACGGGGGGTCCCGCTACGAGCAGTACTTC.

The chain couples TRBV28 to TRBJ2-2, with 11 bases aligning to TRBD2. The trim removed 3 bases at V and 6 bases at J, leaving 6 bases unmatched. CDR3 length equals 16 residues. Looked up from germline, CDR1 is MDHEN and CDR2 is SYDVKM. The CDR3 sequence is CASSFATSGSAGELFF. CDR3 DNA: TGTGCCAGCAGTTTTGCAACTAGCGGGAGCGCCGGGGAGCTGTTTTTT.

This chain uses TRBV29-1 with TRBJ1-4; D is ambiguous. The CDR3 is 14 amino acids. Per germline, CDR1 SQVTM and CDR2 ANQGSEA. Trimming removed 2 bases from V and 0 bases from J, with 7 bases in between. The CDR3 here is CSVEPRATNEKLFF. The CDR3 nucleotides read TGCAGCGTTGAACCCCGGGCAACTAATGAAAAACTGTTTTTT. Complete variable domain (other parts from reference TRBV29-1 and TRBJ1-4): SAVISQKPSRDICQRGTSLTIQCQVDSQVTMMFWYRQQPGQSLTLIATANQGSEATYESGFVIDKFPISRPNLTFSTLTVSNMSPEDSSIYLCSVEPRATNEKLFFGSGTQLSVL.

The genes are TRBV6-5 and TRBJ2-5; D might be TRBD1 (8 bases). Germline assignment: CDR1 MNHEY and CDR2 SVGAGI. The germline V and J ends were trimmed by 0 bases and 4 bases, with 12 bases remaining between them. This CDR3 contains 15 residues. The CDR3 here is CASSYSNRGGETQYF. The CDR3 DNA reads as TGTGCCAGCAGTTACTCGAACAGGGGGGGAGAGACCCAGTACTTC.

This chain links TRBV7-9 with TRBJ1-2; D remains unclear. V was clipped by 1 base and J by 7 bases, with 7 bases between them. The CDR3 consists of 12 residues. CDR1 is SEHNR and CDR2 is FQNEAQ in the germline V gene (reference sequence). The CDR3 DNA follows: TGTGCCAGCAGCTTAGGGGAGGTTGGCTACACCTTC. This translates into CASSLGEVGYTF.

This sequence joins TRBV5-1 and TRBJ2-7; the match to TRBD2 covers 9 bases. CDR3 length equals 15 residues. Per germline, CDR1 SGHRS and CDR2 YFSETQ. V lost 4 bases, J lost 4 bases, and 9 bases stayed unmatched. The CDR3 sequence is CASSPEAGGGYEQYF. DNA for the CDR3: TGCGCCAGCAGCCCGGAAGCGGGAGGAGGGTACGAGCAGTACTTC.

This rearrangement joins TRBV4-1 to TRBJ2-1; the D is unclear. The CDR3 has 14 residues. The germline V and J ends were trimmed by 6 bases and 6 bases, with 15 bases remaining between them. Looked up from germline, CDR1 is MGHRA and CDR2 is YSYEKL. Written as DNA, the CDR3 is TGCGCCAGCAGTCCAAGATGGGCCAGCAATGAGCAGTTCTTC. It specifies CASSPRWASNEQFF.

The chain couples TRBV6-6 to TRBJ2-2; no clear D gene. Per the germline V gene, CDR1 is MNHNY and CDR2 is SVGAGI (reference sequence). This CDR3 has 15 amino acids. V was clipped by 6 bases and J by 2 bases, with 13 bases between them. CDR3: CASSRVPINTGELFF. The CDR3 region has the DNA TGTGCCAGCAGCCGGGTCCCGATTAACACCGGGGAGCTGTTTTTT.

V usage is TRBV6-1 and J usage is TRBJ2-3, with D maybe TRBD2 (5 bases). Trimming stripped 3 bases from V and 4 bases from J, with 8 bases between. Germline V gene sequence: CDR1 MNHNS, CDR2 SASEGT. The CDR3 totals 13 residues. The DNA for the CDR3 is TGTGCCAGCAGTGACTGGACTCCAGATACGCAGTATTTT. Protein product: CASSDWTPDTQYF.

The chain employs TRBV9 and TRBJ2-1, with a tentative D call TRBD1 (6 bases). Germline V gives CDR1 SGDLS, CDR2 YYNGEE. Trimming removed 4 bases from V and 6 bases from J, with 17 bases in between. CDR3 size: 15 residues. CDR3 in amino acids: CASSLGQFPSNEQFF. In DNA, the CDR3 is TGTGCCAGCAGCCTTGGACAGTTCCCCTCCAATGAGCAGTTCTTC.

The chain employs TRBV6-5 and TRBJ2-1; TRBD2 matches at 8 bases. Unmatched junction bases numbered 0, after V lost 5 bases and J lost 6 bases. The CDR3 has 12 residues. Per germline, CDR1 MNHEY and CDR2 SVGAGI. In nucleotides, the CDR3 is TGTGCCAGCAGTAGCGGGAGCAATGAGCAGTTCTTC. This sequence encodes CASSSGSNEQFF.

The chain uses TRBV4-1 and TRBJ1-4; possibly TRBD1 for D (6 bases). Per germline, CDR1 MGHRA and CDR2 YSYEKL. This CDR3 is built from 15 residues. The V end lost 0 bases, the J end lost 3 bases, and 8 bases lay between the germline ends. The CDR3 region has the DNA TGCGCCAGCAGCCAAGAGGACAGTCCTAATGAAAAACTGTTTTTT. This sequence encodes CASSQEDSPNEKLFF.

The genes are TRBV28 and TRBJ2-7, with 7 positions matching TRBD1. The CDR3 extends over 14 amino acids. The V and J ends lost 3 bases and 2 bases, in that order; junction bases with no gene match: 4. The germline V gene has CDR1 MDHEN and CDR2 SYDVKM. As DNA, the CDR3 is TGTGCCAGCAGTTTGTGGGGACAGACCTACGAGCAGTACTTC. Its translation: CASSLWGQTYEQYF.

The chain couples TRBV4-1 to TRBJ2-7, with a tentative D call TRBD2 (7 bases). Germline V gene sequence: CDR1 MGHRA, CDR2 YSYEKL. V was clipped by 0 bases and J by 4 bases, with 13 bases between them. This CDR3 is built from 15 residues. The CDR3 here is CASSQEWGGFYEQYF. For the CDR3, the DNA is TGCGCCAGCAGCCAAGAATGGGGGGGCTTTTACGAGCAGTACTTC.

The genes are TRBV7-2 and TRBJ2-7, with 8 positions matching TRBD1. V lost 3 bases, J lost 4 bases, and 5 bases stayed unmatched. The germline V gene encodes CDR1 SGHTA and CDR2 FQGNSA. The CDR3 totals 14 residues. As DNA, the CDR3 is TGTGCCAGCAGCTTTCAGGGGGCGGGGTACGAGCAGTACTTC. It yields the protein CASSFQGAGYEQYF.

The V and J genes are TRBV7-2 and TRBJ2-7; D not certain. Germline lookup yields CDR1 SGHTA and CDR2 FQGNSA. V was cut by 4 bases and J by 2 bases, with 3 bases left in between. The CDR3 covers 11 residues. The CDR3 DNA follows: TGTGCCAGCAGCTCTGCCTACGAGCAGTACTTC. This codes for CASSSAYEQYF.

The chain is built from TRBV27 and TRBJ1-1; 10 bases are a match to TRBD1. Trimming took 5 bases from V and 5 from J; bases not matched to a gene: 5. The CDR3 is made up of 14 amino acids. Germline V gene data show CDR1 as MNHEY and CDR2 as SMNVEV (reference sequence). The CDR3 sequence: CASSPWTGGTEAFF. The CDR3 nucleotides are TGTGCCAGCAGTCCCTGGACAGGGGGGACTGAAGCTTTCTTT.

A remark on this clone: The sample has other DNA sequences that encode this CDR3 too. This chain uses TRBV6-1 with TRBJ2-7; no clear D. The germline V gene has CDR1 MNHNS and CDR2 SASEGT. The CDR3 spans 13 residues. With 4 bases removed from V and 2 bases from J, the gap between germline ends came to 9 bases. The CDR3 region has the DNA TGTGCCAGCAGTGCCAGATTACCCTACGAGCAGTACTTC. Amino acids: CASSARLPYEQYF.